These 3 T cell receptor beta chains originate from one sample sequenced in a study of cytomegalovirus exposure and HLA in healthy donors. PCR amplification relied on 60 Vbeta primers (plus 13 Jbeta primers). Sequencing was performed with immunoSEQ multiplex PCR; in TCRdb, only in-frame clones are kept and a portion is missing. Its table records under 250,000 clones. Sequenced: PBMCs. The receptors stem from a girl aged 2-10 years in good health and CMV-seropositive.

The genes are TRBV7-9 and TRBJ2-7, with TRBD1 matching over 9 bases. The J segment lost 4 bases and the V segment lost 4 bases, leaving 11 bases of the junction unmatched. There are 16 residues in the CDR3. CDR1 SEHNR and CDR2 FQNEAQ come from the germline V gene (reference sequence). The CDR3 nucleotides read TGTGCCAGCAGCTCCGAGACAGGGGGGTCGATGTACGAGCAGTACTTC. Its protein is CASSSETGGSMYEQYF.

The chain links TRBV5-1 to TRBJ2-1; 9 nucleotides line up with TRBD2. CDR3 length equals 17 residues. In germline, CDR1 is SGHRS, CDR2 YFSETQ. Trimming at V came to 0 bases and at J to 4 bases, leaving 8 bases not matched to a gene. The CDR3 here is CASSLVDSGRSYNEQFF. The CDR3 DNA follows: TGCGCCAGCAGCTTGGTTGATAGCGGGAGATCGTACAATGAGCAGTTCTTC.

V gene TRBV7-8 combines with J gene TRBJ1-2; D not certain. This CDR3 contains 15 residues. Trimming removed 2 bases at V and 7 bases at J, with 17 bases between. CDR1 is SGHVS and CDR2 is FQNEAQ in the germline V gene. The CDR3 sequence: CASSLSPLGLLGYTF. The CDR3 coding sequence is TGTGCCAGCAGCTTAAGCCCGCTCGGACTGCTTGGCTACACCTTC.